The clone carrying this TCR beta chain was seen at least ten times. The antigen remains unidentified. The data were taken from a study of Graves' ophthalmopathy and Graves' hyperthyroidism. Overall study: Blood was drawn at initial diagnosis, before any treatment.

The CDR3 length is 13 residues. The V gene lost 2 bases and the J gene lost 5 bases, with 11 bases spanning the gap. Germline V lookup: CDR1 SGHRS, CDR2 YFSETQ. The study amplified TCR beta CDR3 regions using RNA transcripts. HTBI primers served in a first-round RT-PCR, which a second-round multiplex PCR followed. TCRdb passed the multiplex PCR reads through MiXCR, listing each CDR3 protein once. The data show under 350,000 distinct CDR3 sequences, about a sixth seen once. Study results and limitations: Ophthalmopathy could be told apart from stable hyperthyroidism by a 13-signature model (about 88% sensitivity, roughly 80% specificity).

The sequenced material came from peripheral blood. The receptor's source is an adult man with Graves' ophthalmopathy. The chain joins TRBV5-1 to TRBJ2-7; weak D call: TRBD2 (6 bases). The CDR3 sequence: CASSFFGSHEQYF. CDR3 sequence (DNA): TGCGCCAGCAGCTTCTTCGGGAGCCACGAGCAGTACTTC. The complete variable domain, with remaining parts taken from reference TRBV5-1 and TRBJ2-7, reads KAGVTQTPRYLIKTRGQQVTLSCSPISGHRSVSWYQQTPGQGLQFLFEYFSETQRNKGNFPGRFSGRQFSNSRSEMNVSTLELGDSALYLCASSFFGSHEQYFGPGTRLTVT.